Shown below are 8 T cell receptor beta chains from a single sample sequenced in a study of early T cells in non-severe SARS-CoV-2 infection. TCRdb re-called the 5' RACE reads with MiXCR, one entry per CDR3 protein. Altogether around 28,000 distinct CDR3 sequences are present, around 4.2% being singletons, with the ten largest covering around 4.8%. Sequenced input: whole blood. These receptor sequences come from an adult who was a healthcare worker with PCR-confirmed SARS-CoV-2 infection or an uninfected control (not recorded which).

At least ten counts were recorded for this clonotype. This chain's CDR3 is CASSLGQAYYEQYF. CDR3 DNA sequence: TGTGCCAGCAGCTTGGGACAGGCCTACTACGAGCAGTACTTC. The chain recombines TRBV7-9 with TRBJ2-7; 8 bases are a match to TRBD1. Germline V lookup: CDR1 SEHNR, CDR2 FQNEAQ (reference sequence). This CDR3 has 14 amino acids. Unmatched junction bases numbered 4, after V lost 3 bases and J lost 3 bases.

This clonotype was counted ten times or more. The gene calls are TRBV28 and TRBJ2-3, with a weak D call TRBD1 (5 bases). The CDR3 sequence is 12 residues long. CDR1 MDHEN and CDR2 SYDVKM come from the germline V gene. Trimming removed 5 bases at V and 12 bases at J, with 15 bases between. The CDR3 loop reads CASSPPQGTQYF. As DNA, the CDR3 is TGTGCCAGCAGTCCTCCCCAGGGAACCCAGTATTTT.

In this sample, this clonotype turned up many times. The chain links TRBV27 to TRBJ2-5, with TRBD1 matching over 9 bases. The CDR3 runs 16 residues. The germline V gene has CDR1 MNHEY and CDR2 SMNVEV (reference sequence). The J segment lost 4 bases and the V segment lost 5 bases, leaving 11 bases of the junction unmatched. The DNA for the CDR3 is TGTGCCAGCAGTCGCCTCGGGACAGGGAGGGGAGAGACCCAGTACTTC. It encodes CASSRLGTGRGETQYF.

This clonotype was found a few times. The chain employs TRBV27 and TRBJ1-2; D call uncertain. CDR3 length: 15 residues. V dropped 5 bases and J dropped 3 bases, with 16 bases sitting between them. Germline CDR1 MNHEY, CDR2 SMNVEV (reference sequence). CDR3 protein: CASSDSGGFYYGYTF. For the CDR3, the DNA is TGTGCCAGCAGTGACTCTGGCGGTTTTTACTATGGCTACACCTTC.

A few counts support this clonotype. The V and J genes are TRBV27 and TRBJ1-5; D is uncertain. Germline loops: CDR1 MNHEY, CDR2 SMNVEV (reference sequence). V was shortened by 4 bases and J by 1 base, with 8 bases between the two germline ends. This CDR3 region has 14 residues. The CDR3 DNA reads TGTGCCAGCAGTTGGCCGGGGAGCAATCAGCCCCAGCATTTT. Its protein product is CASSWPGSNQPQHF.

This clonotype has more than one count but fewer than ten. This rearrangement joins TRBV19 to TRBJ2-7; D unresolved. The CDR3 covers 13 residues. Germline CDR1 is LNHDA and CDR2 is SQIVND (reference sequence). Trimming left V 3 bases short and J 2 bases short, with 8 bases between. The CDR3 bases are TGTGCCAGTAGTATGGAGCCAACCTACGAGCAGTACTTC. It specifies CASSMEPTYEQYF. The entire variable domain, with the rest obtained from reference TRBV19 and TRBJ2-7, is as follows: DGGITQSPKYLFRKEGQNVTLSCEQNLNHDAMYWYRQDPGQGLRLIYYSQIVNDFQKGDIAEGYSVSREKKESFPLTVTSAQKNPTAFYLCASSMEPTYEQYFGPGTRLTVT.

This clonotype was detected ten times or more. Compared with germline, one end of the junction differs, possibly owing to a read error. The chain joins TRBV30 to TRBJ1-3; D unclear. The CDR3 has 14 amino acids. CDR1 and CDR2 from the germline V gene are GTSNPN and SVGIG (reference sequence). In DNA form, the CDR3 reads TGTGCCTGGAGTGAGGGAAACTCTGAAAACACCATATATTTT. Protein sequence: CAWSEGNSENTIYF.

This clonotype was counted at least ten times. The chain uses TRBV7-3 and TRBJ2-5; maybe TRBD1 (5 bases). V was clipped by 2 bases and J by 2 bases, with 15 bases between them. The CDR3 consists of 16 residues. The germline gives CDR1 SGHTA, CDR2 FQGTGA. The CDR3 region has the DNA TGTGCCAGCAGCTTAGGTGGGCACGGACAACAAGAGACCCAGTACTTC. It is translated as CASSLGGHGQQETQYF.